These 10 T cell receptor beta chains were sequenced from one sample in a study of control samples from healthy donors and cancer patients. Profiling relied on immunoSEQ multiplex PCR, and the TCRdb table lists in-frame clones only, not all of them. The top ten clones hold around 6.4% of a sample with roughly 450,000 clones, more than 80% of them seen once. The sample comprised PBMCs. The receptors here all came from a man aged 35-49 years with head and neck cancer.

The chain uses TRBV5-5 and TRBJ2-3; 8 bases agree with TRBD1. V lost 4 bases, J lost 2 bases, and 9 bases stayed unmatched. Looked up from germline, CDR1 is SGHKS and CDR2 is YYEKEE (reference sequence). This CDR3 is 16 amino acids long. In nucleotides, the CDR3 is TGTGCCAGCAGCCCCGCAGGGGGCAGGGTCACAGATACGCAGTATTTT. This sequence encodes CASSPAGGRVTDTQYF. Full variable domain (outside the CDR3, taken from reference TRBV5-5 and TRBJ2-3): DAGVTQSPTHLIKTRGQQVTLRCSPISGHKSVSWYQQVLGQGPQFIFQYYEKEERGRGNFPDRFSARQFPNYSSELNVNALLLGDSALYLCASSPAGGRVTDTQYFGPGTRLTVL.

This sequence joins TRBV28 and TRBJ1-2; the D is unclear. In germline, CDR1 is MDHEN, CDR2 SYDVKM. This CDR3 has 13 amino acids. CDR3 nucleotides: TGTGTGGGAATAACTATCTCTAACTATGGCTACACCTTC. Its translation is CVGITISNYGYTF.

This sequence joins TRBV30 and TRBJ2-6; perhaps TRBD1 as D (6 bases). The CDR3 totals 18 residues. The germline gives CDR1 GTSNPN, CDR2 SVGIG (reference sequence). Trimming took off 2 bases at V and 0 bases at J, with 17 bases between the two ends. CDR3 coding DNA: TGTGCCTGGAGTCCACCGGGACAACCATTCTCTGGGGCCAACGTCCTGACTTTC. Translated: CAWSPPGQPFSGANVLTF.

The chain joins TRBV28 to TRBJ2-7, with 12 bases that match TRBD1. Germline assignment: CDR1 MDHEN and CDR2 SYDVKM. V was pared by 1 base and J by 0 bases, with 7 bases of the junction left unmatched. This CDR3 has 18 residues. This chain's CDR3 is CASSLLGQGARNSYEQYF. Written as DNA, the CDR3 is TGTGCCAGCAGTTTATTGGGACAGGGGGCGAGAAACTCCTACGAGCAGTACTTC.

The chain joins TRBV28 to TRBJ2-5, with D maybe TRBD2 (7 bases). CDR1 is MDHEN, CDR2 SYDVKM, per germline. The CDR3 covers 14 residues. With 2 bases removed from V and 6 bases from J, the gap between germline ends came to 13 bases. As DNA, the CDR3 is TGTGCCAGCAGTTTACGGGGGGCCGGGAAGACCCAGTACTTC. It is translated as CASSLRGAGKTQYF.

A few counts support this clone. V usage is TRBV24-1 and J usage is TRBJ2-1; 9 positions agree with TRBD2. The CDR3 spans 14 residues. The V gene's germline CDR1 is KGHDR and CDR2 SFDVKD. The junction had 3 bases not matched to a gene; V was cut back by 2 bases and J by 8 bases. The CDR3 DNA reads TGTGCCACCAGTGATTCGGGCGGGAGGGATGAGCAGTTCTTC. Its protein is CATSDSGGRDEQFF.

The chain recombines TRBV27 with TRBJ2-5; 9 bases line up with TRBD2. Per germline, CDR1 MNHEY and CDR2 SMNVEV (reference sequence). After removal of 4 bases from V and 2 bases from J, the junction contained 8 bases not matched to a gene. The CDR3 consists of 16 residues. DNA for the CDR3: TGTGCCAGCAGTTCTTATAGCGGGGGCGGTCAAGAGACCCAGTACTTC. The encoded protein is CASSSYSGGGQETQYF.

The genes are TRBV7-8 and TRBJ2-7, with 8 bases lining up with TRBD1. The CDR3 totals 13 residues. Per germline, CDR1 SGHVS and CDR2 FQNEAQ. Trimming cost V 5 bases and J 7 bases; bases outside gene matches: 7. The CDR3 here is CASSPQGAREQYF. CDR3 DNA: TGTGCCAGCAGCCCCCAGGGGGCGCGGGAGCAGTACTTC.

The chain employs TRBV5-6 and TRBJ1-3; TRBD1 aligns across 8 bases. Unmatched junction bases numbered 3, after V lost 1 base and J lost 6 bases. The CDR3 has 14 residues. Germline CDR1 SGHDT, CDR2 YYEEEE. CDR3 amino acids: CASSLFQGANTIYF. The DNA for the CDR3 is TGTGCCAGCAGCTTGTTTCAGGGGGCAAACACCATATATTTT.

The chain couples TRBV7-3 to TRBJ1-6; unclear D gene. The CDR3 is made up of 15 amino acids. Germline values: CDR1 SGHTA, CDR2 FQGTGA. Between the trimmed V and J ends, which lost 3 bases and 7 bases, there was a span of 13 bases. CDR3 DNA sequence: TGTGCCAGCAGCTTGGGCCGCGGTGAGAATTCACCCCTCCACTTT. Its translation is CASSLGRGENSPLHF.